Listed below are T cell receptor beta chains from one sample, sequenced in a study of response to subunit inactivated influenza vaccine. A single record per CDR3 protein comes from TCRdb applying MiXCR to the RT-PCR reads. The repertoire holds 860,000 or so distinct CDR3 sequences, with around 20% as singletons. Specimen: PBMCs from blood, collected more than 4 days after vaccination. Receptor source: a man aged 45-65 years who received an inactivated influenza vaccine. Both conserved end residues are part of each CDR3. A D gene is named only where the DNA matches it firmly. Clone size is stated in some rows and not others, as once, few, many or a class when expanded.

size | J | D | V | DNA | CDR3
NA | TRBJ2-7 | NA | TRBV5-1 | TGCGCCAGCAGCTTGGGGCCGCTCGTCGACACCGTCCTCGAGCAGTACTTC | CASSLGPLVDTVLEQYF
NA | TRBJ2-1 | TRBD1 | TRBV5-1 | TGCGCCAGCAGCCAATCACAGGGGTATGAGCAGTTCTTC | CASSQSQGYEQFF
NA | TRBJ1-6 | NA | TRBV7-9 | TGTGCCTCAGGGTTCGGGAGCTCCTATAATTCACCCCTCCACTTT | CASGFGSSYNSPLHF
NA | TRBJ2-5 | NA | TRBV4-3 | TGCGCCAGCAGCCAAGTGAACAGGGGAGGGACCCAGTACTTC | CASSQVNRGGTQYF
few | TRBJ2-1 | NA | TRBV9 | TGTGCCAGCAGCGTGGCGGCTAAAGATGAGCAGTTCTTC | CASSVAAKDEQFF
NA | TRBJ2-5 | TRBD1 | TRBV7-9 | TGTGCCAGTACCGGGACAGGGGAAGGGAGGGAGACCCAGTACTTC | CASTGTGEGRETQYF
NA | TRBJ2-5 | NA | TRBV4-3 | TGCGCCAGCAGCCAAGATGGGCCCGAGTACCAAGAGACCCAGTACTTC | CASSQDGPEYQETQYF
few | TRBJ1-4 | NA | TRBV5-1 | TGCGCCAGCAGCTTGGGTTCGTCGGTAAATGAAAAACTGTTTTTT | CASSLGSSVNEKLFF
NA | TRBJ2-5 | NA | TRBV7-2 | TGTGCCAGCCGCCCCCCTGGTGAGCGTCTCGTGTCGACCCAGTACTTC | CASRPPGERLVSTQYF
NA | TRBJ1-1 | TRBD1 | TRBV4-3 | TGCGCCAGCAGCGCCCGGACAGGGGGCACTGAAGCTTTCTTT | CASSARTGGTEAFF
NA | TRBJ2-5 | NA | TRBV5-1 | TGCGCCAGCAGCTGGGCTAGGTCCTCCCTAGAGCACTCCCCTCTGGTTTTGACGGAGACCCAGTACTTC | CASSWARSSLEHSPLVLTETQYF
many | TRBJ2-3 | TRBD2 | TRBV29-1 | TGCAGCGTTGCAATGGTAGCGGGAGGTTATACGCAGTATTTT | CSVAMVAGGYTQYF
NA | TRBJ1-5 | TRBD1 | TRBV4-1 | TGCGCCAGCAGCCAAGATCGAAGGGGGCATCAGCCCCAGCATTTT | CASSQDRRGHQPQHF
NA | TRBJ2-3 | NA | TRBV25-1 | TGTGCCAGCAGAGGCGGAACTAGCACAGATACGCAGTATTTT | CASRGGTSTDTQYF
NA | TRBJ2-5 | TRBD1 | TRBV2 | TGTGCCATCGACAGGGGGCGAGCGTTAGAGACCCAGTACTTC | CAIDRGRALETQYF
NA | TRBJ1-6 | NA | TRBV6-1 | TGTGCCAGCAGTGATGCGGCAGGGGTTGGTTACTCCTATAATTCACCCCTCCACTTT | CASSDAAGVGYSYNSPLHF
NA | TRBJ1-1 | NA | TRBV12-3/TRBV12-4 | TGTGCCAGCAGTTTAGCTATGGGGGCTCGTCGAGCTTTCTTT | CASSLAMGARRAFF
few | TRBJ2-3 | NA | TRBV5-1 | TGCGCCAGCAGCTTGGAGGGACACGTAGACACAGATACGCAGTATTTT | CASSLEGHVDTDTQYF
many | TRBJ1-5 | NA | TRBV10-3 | TGTGCCACTAGAGGGGGAAGTCGGACAGACAATCAGCCCCAGCATTTT | CATRGGSRTDNQPQHF
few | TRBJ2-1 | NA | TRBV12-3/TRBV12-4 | TGTGCCAGCAGTTCCCGAGAACCAAGCTCCTACAATGAGCAGTTCTTC | CASSSREPSSYNEQFF
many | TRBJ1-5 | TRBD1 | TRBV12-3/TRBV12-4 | TGCGCCAGCAGCTTGGGGGACAGTAGCAATCAGCCCCAGCATTTT | CASSLGDSSNQPQHF
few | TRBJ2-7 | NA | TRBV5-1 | TGCGCCAGCAGCCCAGGAAACTCCTACGAGCAGTACTTC | CASSPGNSYEQYF
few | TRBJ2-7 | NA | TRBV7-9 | TGTGCCAGCAGCTTAGTGGGGCTGTTAACCTACGAGCAGTACTTC | CASSLVGLLTYEQYF
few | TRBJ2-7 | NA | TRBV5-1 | TGCGCCAGCAGCTCGATTCAGGGCTACGAGCAGTACTTC | CASSSIQGYEQYF